The source of this TCR beta chain is a study of early T cells in non-severe SARS-CoV-2 infection. In the study overall: Sequenced bulk RNA came from whole blood that was unsorted, and chains were unpaired. General study points: Anti-spike CD8 specificities were favored by VDJdb matching, whose results missed private and CD4 specificities.

Attachment of unique molecular identifiers was made to individual cDNA molecules. TCRdb reprocessed the 5' RACE reads via MiXCR and lists one record per CDR3 protein. The sample lists tens of thousands of distinct CDR3 sequences; less than 8% were seen once. The CDR3 contains 15 residues. Germline CDR1 reads MNHNY; CDR2 reads SVGAGI (reference sequence). The J segment lost 4 bases and the V segment lost 5 bases, leaving 4 bases of the junction unmatched. This clonotype has a count of ten or more. Its antigen is undetermined. The sequence was obtained from an adult who was a healthcare worker with PCR-confirmed SARS-CoV-2 infection or an uninfected control (not recorded which). What was sequenced was whole blood. The chain carries TRBV6-6 and TRBJ2-3; 12 bases match TRBD2. The CDR3 protein is CASSPTSGGSDTQYF. DNA for the CDR3: TGTGCCAGCAGTCCGACTAGCGGGGGATCAGATACGCAGTATTTT.